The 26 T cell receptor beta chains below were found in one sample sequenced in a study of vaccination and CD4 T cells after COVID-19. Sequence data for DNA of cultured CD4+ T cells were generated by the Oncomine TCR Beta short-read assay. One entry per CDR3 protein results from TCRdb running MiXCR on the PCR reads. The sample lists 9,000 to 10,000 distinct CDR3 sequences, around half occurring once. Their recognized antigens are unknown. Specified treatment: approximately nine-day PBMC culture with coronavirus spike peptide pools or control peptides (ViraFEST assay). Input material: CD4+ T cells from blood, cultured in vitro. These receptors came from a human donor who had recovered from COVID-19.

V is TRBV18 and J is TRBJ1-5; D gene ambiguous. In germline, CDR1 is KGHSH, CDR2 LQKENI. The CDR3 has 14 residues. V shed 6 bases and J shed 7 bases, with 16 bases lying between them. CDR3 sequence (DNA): TGTGCCAGCTCCCTCGGGTCTTACGACCAGCCCCAGCATTTT. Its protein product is CASSLGSYDQPQHF.

The CDR3 DNA reads as TGTGCCAGCAGCAGACAATTAGGAGTCGTCACTGAAGCTTTCTTT. Its translation is CASSRQLGVVTEAFF. The V gene is TRBV14, the J gene TRBJ1-1; D gene unclear. CDR3 length: 15 residues. Per the germline V gene, CDR1 is SGHDN and CDR2 is FVKESK. Trimming shortened V by 5 bases and J by 4 bases, and 17 bases separated the two germline ends.

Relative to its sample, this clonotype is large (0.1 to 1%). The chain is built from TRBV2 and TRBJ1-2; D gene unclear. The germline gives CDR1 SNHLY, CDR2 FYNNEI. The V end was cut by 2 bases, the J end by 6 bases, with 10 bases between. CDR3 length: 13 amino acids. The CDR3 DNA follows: TGTGCCAGCAGTGAAAACAGCCGAAATGGCTACACCTTC. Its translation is CASSENSRNGYTF. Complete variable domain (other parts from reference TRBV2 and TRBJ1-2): EPEVTQTPSHQVTQMGQEVILRCVPISNHLYFYWYRQILGQKVEFLVSFYNNEISEKSEIFDDQFSVERPDGSNFTLKIRSTKLEDSAMYFCASSENSRNGYTFGSGTRLTVV.

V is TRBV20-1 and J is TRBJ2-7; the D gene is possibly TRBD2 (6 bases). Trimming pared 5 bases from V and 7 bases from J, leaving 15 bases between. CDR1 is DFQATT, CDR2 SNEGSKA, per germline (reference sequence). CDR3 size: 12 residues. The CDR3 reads CSALGTAFEQYF. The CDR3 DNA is TGCAGTGCTCTCGGGACTGCGTTTGAGCAGTACTTC.

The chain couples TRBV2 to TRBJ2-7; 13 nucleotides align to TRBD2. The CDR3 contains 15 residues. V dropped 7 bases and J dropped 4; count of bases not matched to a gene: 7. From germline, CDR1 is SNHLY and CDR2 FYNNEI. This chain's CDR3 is CASKGGLAGLYEQYF. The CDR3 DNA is TGTGCCAGCAAGGGGGGACTAGCGGGACTTTACGAGCAGTACTTC.

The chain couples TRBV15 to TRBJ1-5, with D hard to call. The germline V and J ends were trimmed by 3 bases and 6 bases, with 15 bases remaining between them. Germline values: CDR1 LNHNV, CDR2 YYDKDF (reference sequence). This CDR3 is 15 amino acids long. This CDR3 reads CATSSPGVILQPQHF. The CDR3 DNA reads TGTGCCACCAGCAGCCCCGGTGTTATCCTTCAGCCCCAGCATTTT.

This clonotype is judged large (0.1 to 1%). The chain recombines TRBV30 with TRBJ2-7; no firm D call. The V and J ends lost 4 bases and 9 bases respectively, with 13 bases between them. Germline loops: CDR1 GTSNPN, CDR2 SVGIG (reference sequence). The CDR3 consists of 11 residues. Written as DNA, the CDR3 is TGTGCCTGGACTAATCATCGTGGGCAGTACTTC. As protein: CAWTNHRGQYF.

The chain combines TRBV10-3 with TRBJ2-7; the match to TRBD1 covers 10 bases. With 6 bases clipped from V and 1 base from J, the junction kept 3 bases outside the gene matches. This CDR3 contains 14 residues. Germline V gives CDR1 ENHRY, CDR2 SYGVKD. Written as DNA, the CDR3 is TGTGCCATCAGACCGGGACAGGGGTCCTACGAGCAGTACTTC. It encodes CAIRPGQGSYEQYF.

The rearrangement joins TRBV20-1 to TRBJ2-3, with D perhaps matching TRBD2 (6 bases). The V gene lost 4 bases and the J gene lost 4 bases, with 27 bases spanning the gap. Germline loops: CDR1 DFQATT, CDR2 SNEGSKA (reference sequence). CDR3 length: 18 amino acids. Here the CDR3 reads CSAIDRRRGVLEADTQYF. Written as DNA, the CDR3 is TGCAGTGCTATCGATCGAAGGAGGGGTGTTTTAGAGGCAGATACGCAGTATTTT.

The CDR3 DNA reads TGCAGTGCCGCCCGGACTAGCGGGGGGCTCGCTTACAATGAGCAGTTCTTC. Its translation: CSAARTSGGLAYNEQFF. V usage is TRBV20-1 and J usage is TRBJ2-1; 14 bases match TRBD2. The V gene's germline CDR1 is DFQATT and CDR2 SNEGSKA (reference sequence). This CDR3 has 17 amino acids. Unmatched junction bases numbered 11, after V lost 6 bases and J lost 4 bases.

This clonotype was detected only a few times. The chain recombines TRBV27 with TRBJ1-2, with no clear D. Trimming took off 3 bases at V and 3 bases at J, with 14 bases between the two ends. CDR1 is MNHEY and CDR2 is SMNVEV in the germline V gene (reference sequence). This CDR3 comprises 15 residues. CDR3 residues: CASSFRGTEHYGYTF. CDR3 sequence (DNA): TGTGCCAGCAGTTTCCGTGGCACGGAACACTATGGCTACACCTTC.

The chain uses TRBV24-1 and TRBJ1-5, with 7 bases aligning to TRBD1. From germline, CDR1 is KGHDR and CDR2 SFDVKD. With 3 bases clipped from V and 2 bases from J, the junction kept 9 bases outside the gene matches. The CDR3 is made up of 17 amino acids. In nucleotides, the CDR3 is TGTGCCACCAGTGATCGCCGTACAGGGGTGGGCAATCAGCCCCAGCATTTT. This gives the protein CATSDRRTGVGNQPQHF.

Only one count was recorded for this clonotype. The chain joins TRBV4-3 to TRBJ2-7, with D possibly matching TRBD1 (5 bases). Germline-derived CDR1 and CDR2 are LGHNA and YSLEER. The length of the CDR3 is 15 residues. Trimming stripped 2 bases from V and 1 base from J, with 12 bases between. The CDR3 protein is CASSQPKQVSYEQYF. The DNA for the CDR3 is TGCGCCAGCAGCCAACCTAAACAGGTTTCCTACGAGCAGTACTTC.

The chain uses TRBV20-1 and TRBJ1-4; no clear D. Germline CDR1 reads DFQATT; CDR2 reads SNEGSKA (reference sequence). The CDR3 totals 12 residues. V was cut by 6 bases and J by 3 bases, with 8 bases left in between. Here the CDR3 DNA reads TGCAGTGCAATCGGGGCTAATGAAAAACTGTTTTTT. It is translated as CSAIGANEKLFF.

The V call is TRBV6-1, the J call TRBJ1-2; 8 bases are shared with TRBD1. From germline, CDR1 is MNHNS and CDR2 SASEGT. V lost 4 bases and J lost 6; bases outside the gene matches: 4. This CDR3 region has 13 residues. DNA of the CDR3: TGTGCCAGCAGTGGTCCGACAGGGGATGGCTACACCTTC. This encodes CASSGPTGDGYTF.

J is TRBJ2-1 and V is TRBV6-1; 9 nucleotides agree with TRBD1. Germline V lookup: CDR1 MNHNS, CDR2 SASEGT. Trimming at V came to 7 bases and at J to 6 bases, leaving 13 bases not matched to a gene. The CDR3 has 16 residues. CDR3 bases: TGTGCCAGCAATGACAAAGGGGCGGACAGGGGCAATGAGCAGTTCTTC. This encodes CASNDKGADRGNEQFF.

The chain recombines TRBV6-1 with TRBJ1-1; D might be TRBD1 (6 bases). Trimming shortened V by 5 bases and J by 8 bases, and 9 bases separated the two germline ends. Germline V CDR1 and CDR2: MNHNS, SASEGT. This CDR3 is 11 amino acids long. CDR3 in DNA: TGTGCCAGCAGTAAAACAGGGGAAGCTTTCTTT. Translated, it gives CASSKTGEAFF.

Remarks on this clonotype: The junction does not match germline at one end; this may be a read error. The CDR3 coding sequence is TGCGGTGCTAGCGGGACGCCTAGCGGGAGGGGCTCCTACAATGAGCAGTTCTTC. Translated: CGASGTPSGRGSYNEQFF. This rearrangement joins TRBV20-1 to TRBJ2-1; 12 bases align to TRBD2. This CDR3 spans 18 amino acids. CDR1 and CDR2 from the germline V gene are DFQATT and SNEGSKA (reference sequence).

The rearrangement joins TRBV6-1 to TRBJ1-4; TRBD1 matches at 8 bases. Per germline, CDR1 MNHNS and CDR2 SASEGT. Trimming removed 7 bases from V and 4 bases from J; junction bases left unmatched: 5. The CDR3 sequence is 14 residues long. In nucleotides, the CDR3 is TGTGCCAGCAAGTCGACAGGGGTTAATGAAAAACTGTTTTTT. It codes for CASKSTGVNEKLFF.

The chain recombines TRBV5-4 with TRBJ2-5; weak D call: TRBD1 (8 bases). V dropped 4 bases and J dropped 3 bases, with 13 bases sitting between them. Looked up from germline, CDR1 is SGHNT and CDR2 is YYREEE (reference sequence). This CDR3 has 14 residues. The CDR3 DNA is TGTGCCAGCAGCCGGACAGGGAGGGAAGAGACCCAGTACTTC. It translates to CASSRTGREETQYF.

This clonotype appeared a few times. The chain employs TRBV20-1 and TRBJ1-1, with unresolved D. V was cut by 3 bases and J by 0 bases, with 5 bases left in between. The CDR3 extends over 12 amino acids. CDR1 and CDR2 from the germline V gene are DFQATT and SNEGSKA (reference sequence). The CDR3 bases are TGCAGTGCTAGTTACCTGAACACTGAAGCTTTCTTT. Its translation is CSASYLNTEAFF.

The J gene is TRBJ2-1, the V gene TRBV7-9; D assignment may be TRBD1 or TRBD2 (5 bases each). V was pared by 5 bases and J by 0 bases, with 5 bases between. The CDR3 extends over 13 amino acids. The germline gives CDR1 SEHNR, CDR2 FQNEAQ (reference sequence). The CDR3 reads CASSGGSYNEQFF. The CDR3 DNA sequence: TGTGCCAGCAGCGGGGGCTCCTACAATGAGCAGTTCTTC.

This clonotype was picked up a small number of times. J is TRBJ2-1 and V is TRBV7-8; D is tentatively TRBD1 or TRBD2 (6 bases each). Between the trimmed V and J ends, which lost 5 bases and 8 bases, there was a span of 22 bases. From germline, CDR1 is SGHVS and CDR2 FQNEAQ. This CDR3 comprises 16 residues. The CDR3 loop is CASSPERGVGLYEQFF. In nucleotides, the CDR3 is TGTGCCAGCAGCCCGGAGAGGGGGGTCGGGCTCTATGAGCAGTTCTTC.

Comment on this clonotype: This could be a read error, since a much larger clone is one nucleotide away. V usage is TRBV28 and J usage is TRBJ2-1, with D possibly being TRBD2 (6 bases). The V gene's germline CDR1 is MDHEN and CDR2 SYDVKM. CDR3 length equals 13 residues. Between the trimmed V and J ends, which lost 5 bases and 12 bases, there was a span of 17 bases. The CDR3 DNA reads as TGTGCCAGCAGTCCCCTAACGGGGAGGAGGCAGTTCTTC. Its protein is CASSPLTGRRQFF.

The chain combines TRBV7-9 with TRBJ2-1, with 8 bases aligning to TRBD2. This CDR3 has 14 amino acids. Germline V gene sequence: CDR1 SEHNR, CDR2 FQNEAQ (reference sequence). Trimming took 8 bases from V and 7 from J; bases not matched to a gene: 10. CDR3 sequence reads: CASGDTGGANEQFF. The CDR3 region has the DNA TGTGCCAGCGGGGATACCGGGGGGGCGAATGAGCAGTTCTTC.

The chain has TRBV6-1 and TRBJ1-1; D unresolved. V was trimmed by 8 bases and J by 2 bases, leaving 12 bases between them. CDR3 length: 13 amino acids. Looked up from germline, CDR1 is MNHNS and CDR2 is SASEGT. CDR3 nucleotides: TGTGCCAGCGGCCTGAGACGTAACACTGAAGCTTTCTTT. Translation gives CASGLRRNTEAFF.